This TCR beta chain comes out of a study of cytomegalovirus exposure and HLA in healthy donors. The overall study: Out of 300 to 500 genotyped donors, roughly 80% belonged to the Caucasian-associated ancestry cluster. The study's findings and limits: A later examination showed that TCR association rates differed by HLA locus, with DRB1 most and HLA-C fewest. In vitro testing confirmed a few CMV-associated chains as specific for CMV antigens.

The primer mix had 60 Vbeta and 13 Jbeta primers. Assay used: immunoSEQ multiplex PCR; TCRdb lists only in-frame clones, some missing. This table has fewer than 250,000 clones, roughly 80% appearing once. Germline lookup yields CDR1 MGHRA and CDR2 YSYEKL. The CDR3 extends over 16 amino acids. Deletions cut 1 base from V and 5 bases from J, with 18 bases between. As to this clone: What it recognizes is unknown.

The TCR comes from a young woman in good health and CMV-seropositive. The sequenced sample consisted of PBMCs. The chain recombines TRBV4-1 with TRBJ2-7; D may be TRBD2 (5 bases). The CDR3 here is CASSQAAVGARDEQYF. In DNA, the CDR3 is TGCGCCAGCAGCCAAGCGGCCGTAGGAGCGCGGGACGAGCAGTACTTC.